This TCR beta chain came from a study of Ad26.COV2.S vaccination and SARS-CoV-2 variants. About the research overall: Once or twice, 56 days apart, Ad26.COV2.S was delivered intramuscularly.

Treatment denoted: roughly 20 received Ad26.COV2.S at low or high dose, single or two shots; several received placebo; per-sample allocation not given. The investigators took samples on day 63 after the first vaccine or placebo injection. Measured with immunoSEQ multiplex PCR; TCRdb has only the in-frame clones, and not every one. The sample records 350,000 to 400,000 clones, about nine tenths being singletons. General study points: Spike-specific TCR breadth in vaccine recipients exceeded that seen in placebo recipients. With respect to non-spike TCR breadth, vaccine and placebo recipients were similar. Breadth, reportedly substantial, characterized the spike-specific CD8+ and CD4+ T cell responses after vaccination.

As to this clone: Antigen: not known.

The germline CDR1 and CDR2 sequences are SQVTM and ANQGSEA. CDR3 size: 12 residues. V lost 2 bases to trimming and J lost 7 bases, with 9 bases between them. The chain has TRBV29-1 and TRBJ2-1; perhaps D is TRBD1 or TRBD2 (5 bases each). The sequencing used peripheral blood, collected in a trial of Ad26.COV2.S vaccine versus placebo. The TCR sequence derives from a person aged 18 to 59 who received the Ad26.COV2.S COVID-19 vaccine or a placebo. CDR3 DNA: TGCAGCGTTGAAAGGGGAGTAAATGAGCAGTTCTTC. Encoded protein: CSVERGVNEQFF.